Sequencing of this T cell receptor (beta chain) was carried out in a study of human T cells and chemical hapten exposure. Unique molecular identifiers were attached to individual cDNA molecules during library preparation. One entry per CDR3 protein, called by TCRdb with MiXCR from the RACE reads. The sample lists roughly 39,000 distinct CDR3 sequences; more than 9.5% were seen once. As to time point: patch test 3, about 24 weeks after DPC sensitization. Indicated treatment: therapeutic diphenylcyclopropenone sensitization with weekly scalp DPC. Unfractionated whole blood yielded total RNA. This TCR was sampled from a middle-aged woman with alopecia areata. Some clones in this sample may be carry-over from other donors' samples. Sequenced material: whole blood, taken in connection with sensitization to the hapten diphenylcyclopropenone (DPC).

This chain's CDR3 is CASSNRPTGHEQYF. CDR3 DNA sequence: TGTGCCAGCAGTAACCGCCCGACGGGCCACGAGCAGTACTTC. The rearrangement links TRBV27 to TRBJ2-7; D gene unclear. The CDR3 has 14 amino acids. In germline, CDR1 is MNHEY, CDR2 SMNVEV (reference sequence). Trimming removed 5 bases from V and 5 bases from J, with 16 bases in between.